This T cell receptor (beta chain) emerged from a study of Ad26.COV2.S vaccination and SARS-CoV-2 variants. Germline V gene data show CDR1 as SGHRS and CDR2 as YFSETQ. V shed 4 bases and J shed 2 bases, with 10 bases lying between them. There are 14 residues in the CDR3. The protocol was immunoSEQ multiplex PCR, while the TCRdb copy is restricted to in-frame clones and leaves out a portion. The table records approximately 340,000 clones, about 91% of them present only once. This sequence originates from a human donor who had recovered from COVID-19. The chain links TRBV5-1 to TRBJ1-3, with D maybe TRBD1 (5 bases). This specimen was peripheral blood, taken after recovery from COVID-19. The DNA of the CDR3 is TGCGCCAGCAGCCTGCAGGGAGCTGGAAACACCATATATTTT. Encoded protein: CASSLQGAGNTIYF.